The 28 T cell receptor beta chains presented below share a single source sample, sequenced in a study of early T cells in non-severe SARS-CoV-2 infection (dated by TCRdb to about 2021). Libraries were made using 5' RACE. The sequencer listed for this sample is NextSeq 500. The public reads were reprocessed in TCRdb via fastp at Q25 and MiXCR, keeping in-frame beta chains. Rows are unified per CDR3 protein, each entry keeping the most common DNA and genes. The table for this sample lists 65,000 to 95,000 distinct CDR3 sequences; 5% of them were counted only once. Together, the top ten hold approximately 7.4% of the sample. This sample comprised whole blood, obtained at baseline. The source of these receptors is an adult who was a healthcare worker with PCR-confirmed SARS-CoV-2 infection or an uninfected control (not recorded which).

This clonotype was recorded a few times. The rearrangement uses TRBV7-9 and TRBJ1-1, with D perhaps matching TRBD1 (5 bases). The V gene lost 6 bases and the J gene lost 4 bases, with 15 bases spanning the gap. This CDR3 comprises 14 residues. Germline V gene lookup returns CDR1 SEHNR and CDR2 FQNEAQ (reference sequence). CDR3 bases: TGTGCCAGCAGGCCAAGCATCGGGGCCACTGAAGCTTTCTTT. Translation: CASRPSIGATEAFF.

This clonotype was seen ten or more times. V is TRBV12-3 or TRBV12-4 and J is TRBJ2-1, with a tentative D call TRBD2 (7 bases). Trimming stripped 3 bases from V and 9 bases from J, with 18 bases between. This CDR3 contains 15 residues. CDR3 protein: CASSLAGGRGTEQFF. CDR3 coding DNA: TGTGCCAGCAGTTTGGCAGGAGGGAGGGGGACTGAGCAGTTCTTC.

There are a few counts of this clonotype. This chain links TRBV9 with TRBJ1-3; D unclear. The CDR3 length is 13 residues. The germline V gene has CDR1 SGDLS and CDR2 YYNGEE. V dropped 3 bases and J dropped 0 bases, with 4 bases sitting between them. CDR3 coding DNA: TGTGCCAGCAGCGGGGACTCTGGAAACACCATATATTTT. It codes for CASSGDSGNTIYF.

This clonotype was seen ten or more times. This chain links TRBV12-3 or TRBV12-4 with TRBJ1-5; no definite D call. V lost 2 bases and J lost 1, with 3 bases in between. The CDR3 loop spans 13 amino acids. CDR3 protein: CASSLLSNQPQHF. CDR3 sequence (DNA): TGTGCCAGCAGTTTATTGAGCAATCAGCCCCAGCATTTT.

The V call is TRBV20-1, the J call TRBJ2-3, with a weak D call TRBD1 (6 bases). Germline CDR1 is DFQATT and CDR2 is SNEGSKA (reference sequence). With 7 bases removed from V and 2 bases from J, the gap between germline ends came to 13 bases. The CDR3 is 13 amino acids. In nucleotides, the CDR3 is TGCAGTGTGGGCAGGGGATCCACAGATACGCAGTATTTT. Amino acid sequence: CSVGRGSTDTQYF.

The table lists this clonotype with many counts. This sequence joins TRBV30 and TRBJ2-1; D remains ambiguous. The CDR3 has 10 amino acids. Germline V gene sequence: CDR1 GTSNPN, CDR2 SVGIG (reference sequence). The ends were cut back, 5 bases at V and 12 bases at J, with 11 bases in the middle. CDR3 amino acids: CAWGPLMQFF. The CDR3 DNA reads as TGTGCCTGGGGGCCCCTGATGCAGTTCTTC. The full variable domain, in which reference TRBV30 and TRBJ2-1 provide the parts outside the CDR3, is SQTIHQWPATLVQPVGSPLSLECTVEGTSNPNLYWYRQAAGRGLQLLFYSVGIGQISSEVPQNLSASRPQDRQFILSSKKLLLSDSGFYLCAWGPLMQFFGPGTRLTVL.

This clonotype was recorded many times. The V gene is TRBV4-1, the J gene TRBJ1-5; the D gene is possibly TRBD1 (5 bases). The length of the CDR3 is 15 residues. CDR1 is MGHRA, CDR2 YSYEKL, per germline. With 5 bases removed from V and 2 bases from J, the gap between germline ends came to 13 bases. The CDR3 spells CASSAGPSGNQPQHF. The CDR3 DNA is TGCGCCAGCAGCGCAGGGCCTTCAGGCAATCAGCCCCAGCATTTT.

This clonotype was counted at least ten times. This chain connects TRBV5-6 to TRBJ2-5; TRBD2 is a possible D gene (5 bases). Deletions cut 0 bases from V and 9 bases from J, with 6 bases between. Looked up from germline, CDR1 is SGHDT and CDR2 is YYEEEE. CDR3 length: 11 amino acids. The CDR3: CASSLAEAQYF. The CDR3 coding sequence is TGTGCCAGCAGCTTGGCGGAGGCCCAGTACTTC.

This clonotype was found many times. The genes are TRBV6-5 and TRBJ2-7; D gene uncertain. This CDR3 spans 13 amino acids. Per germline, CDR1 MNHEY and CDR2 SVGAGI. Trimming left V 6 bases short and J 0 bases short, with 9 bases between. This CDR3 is CASSRAPSYEQYF. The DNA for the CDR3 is TGTGCCAGCAGCCGGGCCCCCTCCTACGAGCAGTACTTC.

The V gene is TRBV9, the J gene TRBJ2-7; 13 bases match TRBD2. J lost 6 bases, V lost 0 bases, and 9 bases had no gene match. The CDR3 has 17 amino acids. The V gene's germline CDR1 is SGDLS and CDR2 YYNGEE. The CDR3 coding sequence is TGTGCCAGCAGCGTAGGCCCGGGACTAGCGGGACTGCGCGAGCAGTACTTC. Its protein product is CASSVGPGLAGLREQYF.

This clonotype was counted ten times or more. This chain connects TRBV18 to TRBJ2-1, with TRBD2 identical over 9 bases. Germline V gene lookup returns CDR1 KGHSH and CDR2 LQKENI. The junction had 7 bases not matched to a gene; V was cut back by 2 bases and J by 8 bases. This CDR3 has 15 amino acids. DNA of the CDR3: TGTGCCAGCTCACCATTCCTAGCGGGACCCGATGAGCAGTTCTTC. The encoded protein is CASSPFLAGPDEQFF.

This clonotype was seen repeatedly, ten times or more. The CDR3 nucleotides are TGTGCCAGCAGTCCCCGCCCTGGGCAGGGAGAATATGGCTACACCTTC. Translating gives CASSPRPGQGEYGYTF. The chain links TRBV28 to TRBJ1-2; perhaps TRBD1 as D (5 bases). V was shortened by 5 bases and J by 5 bases, with 21 bases between the two germline ends. The CDR3 has 16 residues. Germline-derived CDR1 and CDR2 are MDHEN and SYDVKM.

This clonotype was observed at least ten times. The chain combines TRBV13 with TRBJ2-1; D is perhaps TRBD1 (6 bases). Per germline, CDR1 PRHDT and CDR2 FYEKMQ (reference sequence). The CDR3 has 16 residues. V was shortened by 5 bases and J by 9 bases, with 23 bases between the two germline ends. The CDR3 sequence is CASSVSVGAPLGEQFF. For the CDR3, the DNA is TGTGCCAGCAGCGTTAGCGTGGGGGCCCCTCTAGGTGAGCAGTTCTTC. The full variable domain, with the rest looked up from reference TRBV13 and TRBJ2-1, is AAGVIQSPRHLIKEKRETATLKCYPIPRHDTVYWYQQGPGQDPQFLISFYEKMQSDKGSIPDRFSAQQFSDYHSELNMSSLELGDSALYFCASSVSVGAPLGEQFFGPGTRLTVL.

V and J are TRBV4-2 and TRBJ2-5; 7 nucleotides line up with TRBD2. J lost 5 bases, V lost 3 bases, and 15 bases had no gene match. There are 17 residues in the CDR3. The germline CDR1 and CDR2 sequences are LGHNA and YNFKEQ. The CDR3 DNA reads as TGTGCCAGCAGCCACCCGACTAGCAGACTGAAGCGGGAGACCCAGTACTTC. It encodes CASSHPTSRLKRETQYF.

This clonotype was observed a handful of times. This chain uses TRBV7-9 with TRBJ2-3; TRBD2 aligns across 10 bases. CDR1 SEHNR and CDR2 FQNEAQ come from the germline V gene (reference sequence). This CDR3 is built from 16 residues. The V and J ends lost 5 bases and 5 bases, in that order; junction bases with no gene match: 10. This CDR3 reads CASSAGVAGGGDTQYF. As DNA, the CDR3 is TGTGCCAGCAGCGCAGGGGTAGCGGGAGGTGGAGATACGCAGTATTTT.

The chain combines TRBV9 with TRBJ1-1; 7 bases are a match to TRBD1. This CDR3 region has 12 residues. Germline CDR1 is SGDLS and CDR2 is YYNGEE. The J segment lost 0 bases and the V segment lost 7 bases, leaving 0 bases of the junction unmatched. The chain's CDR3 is CASGTVNTEAFF. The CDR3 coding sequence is TGTGCCAGCGGGACAGTGAACACTGAAGCTTTCTTT.

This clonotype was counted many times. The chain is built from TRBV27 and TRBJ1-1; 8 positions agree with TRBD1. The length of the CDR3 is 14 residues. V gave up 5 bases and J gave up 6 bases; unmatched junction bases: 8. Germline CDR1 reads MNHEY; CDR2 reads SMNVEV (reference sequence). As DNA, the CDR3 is TGTGCCAGCAGTCCAGGACAGGGTGGGGCTGAAGCTTTCTTT. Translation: CASSPGQGGAEAFF.

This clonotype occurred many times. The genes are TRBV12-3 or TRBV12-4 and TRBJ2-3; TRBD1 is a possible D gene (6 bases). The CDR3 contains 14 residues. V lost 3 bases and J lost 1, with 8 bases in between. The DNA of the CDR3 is TGTGCCAGCAGTTTTAACAGGGGCACAGATACGCAGTATTTT. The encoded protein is CASSFNRGTDTQYF.

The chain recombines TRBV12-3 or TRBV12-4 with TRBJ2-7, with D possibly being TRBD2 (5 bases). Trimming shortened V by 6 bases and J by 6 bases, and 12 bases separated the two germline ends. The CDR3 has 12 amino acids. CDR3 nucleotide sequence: TGTGCCAGCAGCTTTTATCGGGGCGAGCAGTACTTC. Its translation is CASSFYRGEQYF.

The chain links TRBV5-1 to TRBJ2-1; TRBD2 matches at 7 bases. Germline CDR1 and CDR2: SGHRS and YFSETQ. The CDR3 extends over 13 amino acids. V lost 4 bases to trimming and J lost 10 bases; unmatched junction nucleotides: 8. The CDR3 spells CASSPRLAPEQFF. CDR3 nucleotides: TGCGCCAGCAGCCCGAGACTAGCCCCCGAGCAGTTCTTC.

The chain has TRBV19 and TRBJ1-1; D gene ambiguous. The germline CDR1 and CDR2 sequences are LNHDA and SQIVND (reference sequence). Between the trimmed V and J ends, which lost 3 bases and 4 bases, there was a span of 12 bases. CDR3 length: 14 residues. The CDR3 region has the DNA TGTGCCAGTAGTATGGCAGGAGGATTCACTGAAGCTTTCTTT. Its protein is CASSMAGGFTEAFF.

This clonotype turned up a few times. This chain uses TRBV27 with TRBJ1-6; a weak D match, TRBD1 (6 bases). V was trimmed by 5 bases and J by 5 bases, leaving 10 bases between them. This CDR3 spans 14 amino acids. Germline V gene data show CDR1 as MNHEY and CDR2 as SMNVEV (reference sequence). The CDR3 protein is CASSPQGNNSPLHF. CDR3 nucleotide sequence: TGTGCCAGCAGTCCGCAGGGGAATAATTCACCCCTCCACTTT.

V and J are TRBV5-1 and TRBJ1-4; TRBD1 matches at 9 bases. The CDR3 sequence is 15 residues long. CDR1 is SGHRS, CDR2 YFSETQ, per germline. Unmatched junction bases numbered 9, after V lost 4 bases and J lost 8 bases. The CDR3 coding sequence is TGCGCCAGCAGCCAATTGGGACAGGGCGGAGAAAAACTGTTTTTT. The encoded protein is CASSQLGQGGEKLFF.

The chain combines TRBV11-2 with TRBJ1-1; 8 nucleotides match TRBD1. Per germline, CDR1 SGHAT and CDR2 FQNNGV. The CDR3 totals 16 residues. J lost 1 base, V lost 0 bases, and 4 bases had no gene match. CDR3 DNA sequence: TGTGCCAGCAGCTTAGACCCCAGGGGGCGGAACACTGAAGCTTTCTTT. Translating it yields CASSLDPRGRNTEAFF.

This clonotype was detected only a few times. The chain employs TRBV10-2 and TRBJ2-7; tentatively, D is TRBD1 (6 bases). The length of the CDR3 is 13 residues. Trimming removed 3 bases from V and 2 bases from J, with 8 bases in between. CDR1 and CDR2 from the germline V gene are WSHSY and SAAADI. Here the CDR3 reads CASSDPGAYEQYF. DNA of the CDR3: TGCGCCAGCAGTGACCCAGGGGCCTACGAGCAGTACTTC.

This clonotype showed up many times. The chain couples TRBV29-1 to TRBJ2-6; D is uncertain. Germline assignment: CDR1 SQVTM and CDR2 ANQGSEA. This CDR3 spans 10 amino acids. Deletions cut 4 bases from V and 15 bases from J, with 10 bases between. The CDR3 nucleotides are TGCAGCGTTGGTGCACAGACCCTGACTTTC. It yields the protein CSVGAQTLTF.

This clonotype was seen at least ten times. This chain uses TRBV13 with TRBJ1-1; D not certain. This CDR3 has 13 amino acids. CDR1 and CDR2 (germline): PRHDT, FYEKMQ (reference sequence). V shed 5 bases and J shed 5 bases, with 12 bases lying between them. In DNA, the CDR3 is TGTGCCAGCAGCCCCGCCCGGGATACTGAAGCTTTCTTT. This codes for CASSPARDTEAFF. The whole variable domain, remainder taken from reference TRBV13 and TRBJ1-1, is AAGVIQSPRHLIKEKRETATLKCYPIPRHDTVYWYQQGPGQDPQFLISFYEKMQSDKGSIPDRFSAQQFSDYHSELNMSSLELGDSALYFCASSPARDTEAFFGQGTRLTVV.

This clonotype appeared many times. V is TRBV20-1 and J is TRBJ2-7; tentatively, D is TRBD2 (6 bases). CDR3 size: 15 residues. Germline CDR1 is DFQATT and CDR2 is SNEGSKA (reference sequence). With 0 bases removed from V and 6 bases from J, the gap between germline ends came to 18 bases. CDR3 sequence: CSARDEGGTPLEQYF. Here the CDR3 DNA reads TGCAGTGCTAGAGATGAGGGCGGGACCCCCCTCGAGCAGTACTTC.